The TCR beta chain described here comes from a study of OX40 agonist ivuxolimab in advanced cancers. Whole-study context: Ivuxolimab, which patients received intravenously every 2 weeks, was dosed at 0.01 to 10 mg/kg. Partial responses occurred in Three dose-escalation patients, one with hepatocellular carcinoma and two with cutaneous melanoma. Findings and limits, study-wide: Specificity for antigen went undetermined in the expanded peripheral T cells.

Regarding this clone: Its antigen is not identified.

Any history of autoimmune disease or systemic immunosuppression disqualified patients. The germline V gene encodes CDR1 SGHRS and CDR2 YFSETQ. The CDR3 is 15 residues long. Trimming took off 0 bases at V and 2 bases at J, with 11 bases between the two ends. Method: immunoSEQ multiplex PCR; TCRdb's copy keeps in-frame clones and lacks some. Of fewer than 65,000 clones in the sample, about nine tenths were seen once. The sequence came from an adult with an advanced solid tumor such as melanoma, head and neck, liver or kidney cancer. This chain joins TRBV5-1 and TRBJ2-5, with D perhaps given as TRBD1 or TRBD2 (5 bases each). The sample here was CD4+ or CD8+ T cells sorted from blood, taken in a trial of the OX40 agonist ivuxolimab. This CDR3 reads CASSLVGVWQETQYF. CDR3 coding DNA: TGCGCCAGCAGCTTGGTGGGGGTTTGGCAAGAGACCCAGTACTTC.